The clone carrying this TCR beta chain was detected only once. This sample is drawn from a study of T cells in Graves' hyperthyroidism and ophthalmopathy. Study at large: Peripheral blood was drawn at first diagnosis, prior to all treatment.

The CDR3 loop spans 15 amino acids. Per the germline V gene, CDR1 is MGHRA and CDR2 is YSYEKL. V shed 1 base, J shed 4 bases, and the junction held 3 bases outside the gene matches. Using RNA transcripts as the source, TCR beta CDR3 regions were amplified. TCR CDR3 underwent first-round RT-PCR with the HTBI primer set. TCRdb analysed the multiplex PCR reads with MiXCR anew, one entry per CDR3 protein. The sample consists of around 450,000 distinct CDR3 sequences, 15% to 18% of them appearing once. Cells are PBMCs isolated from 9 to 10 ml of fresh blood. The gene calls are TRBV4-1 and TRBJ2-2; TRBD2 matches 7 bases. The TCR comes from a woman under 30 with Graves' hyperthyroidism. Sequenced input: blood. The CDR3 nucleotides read TGCGCCAGCAGCCAAGCGGGGGGTGTCACCGGGGAGCTGTTTTTT. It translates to CASSQAGGVTGELFF.